Here is one T cell receptor beta chain with its context. Germline V gene sequence: CDR1 SGHNT, CDR2 YYREEE (reference sequence). Trimming stripped 2 bases from V and 5 bases from J, with 10 bases between. CDR3 length: 13 amino acids. Clones were read by immunoSEQ multiplex PCR, and TCRdb kept only the in-frame ones, dropping some. The sample includes about 440,000 clones, 87% seen only once; the top ten take roughly 1.9%. Participant ages covered roughly 18 to 89 years across about 22 US areas. Cohorts were assigned according to the clinical history that participants reported. These data originate in a study of blood T cell repertoires in COVID-19. Turning to the study itself: Sites in the United States, Italy and Spain provided acute and convalescent COVID-19 samples. From T cells, B-cell-depleted T cells, or PBMCs came the material, which was cDNA or gDNA.

The chain recombines TRBV5-4 with TRBJ2-5; weak D call: TRBD2 (5 bases). This sequence originates from a woman aged 18-35 years with acute COVID-19. Input material: PBMCs or T cells enriched from blood (not recorded which). CDR3 protein: CASSFLGDETQYF. CDR3 coding DNA: TGTGCCAGCAGCTTCTTGGGAGACGAGACCCAGTACTTC.